The TCR beta chain under discussion was sequenced for a study of cytomegalovirus exposure and HLA in healthy donors. Overall study findings and caveats: Later analysis found that TCR beta chains associated with HLA were more clonally expanded than other, equally common chains. The presence/absence work took it that sequencing depth was about the same across donors. Cytomegalovirus-associated TCR beta chains were listed, numbering around 150. Later analysis identified a missense DCLRE1C variant that was linked to TCR beta V- and J-gene trimming.

In germline, CDR1 is LNHDA, CDR2 SQIVND (reference sequence). The CDR3 extends over 14 amino acids. Trimming took 3 bases from V and 4 from J, leaving 10 bases between them. As to this clone: Its antigen is not known.

The PCR made use of 60 Vbeta and 13 Jbeta primers. Method: immunoSEQ multiplex PCR; TCRdb's copy keeps in-frame clones and lacks some. Of 150,000 to 200,000 clones in the sample, more than 70% were seen once. This clonotype was sampled from a boy younger than 18 in good health and CMV-seronegative. The sample taken for sequencing was PBMCs. The rearrangement links TRBV19 to TRBJ2-1, with a weak D call TRBD1 (6 bases). The CDR3 sequence: CASSMGTIYNEQFF. The DNA of the CDR3 is TGTGCCAGTAGTATGGGGACAATTTACAATGAGCAGTTCTTC.